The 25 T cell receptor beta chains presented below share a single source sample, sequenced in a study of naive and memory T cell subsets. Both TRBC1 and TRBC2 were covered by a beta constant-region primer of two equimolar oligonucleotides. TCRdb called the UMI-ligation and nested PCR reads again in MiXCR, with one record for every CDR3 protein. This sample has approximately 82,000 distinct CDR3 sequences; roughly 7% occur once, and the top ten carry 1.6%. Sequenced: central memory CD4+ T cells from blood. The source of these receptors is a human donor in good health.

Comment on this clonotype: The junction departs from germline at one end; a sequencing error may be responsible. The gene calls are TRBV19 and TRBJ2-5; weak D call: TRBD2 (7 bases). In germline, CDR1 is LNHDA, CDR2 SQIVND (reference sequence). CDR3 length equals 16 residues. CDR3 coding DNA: TGTGCCAGAAGTAGGAGGGACGGGGGGCGAGGGGAGACCCAGTACTTC. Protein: CARSRRDGGRGETQYF.

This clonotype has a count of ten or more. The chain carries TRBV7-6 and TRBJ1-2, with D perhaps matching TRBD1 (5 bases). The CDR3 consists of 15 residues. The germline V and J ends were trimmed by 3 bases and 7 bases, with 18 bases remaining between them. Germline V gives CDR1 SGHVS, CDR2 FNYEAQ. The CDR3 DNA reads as TGTGCCAGCAGCTTGTCAGGGAACCCGCCTATTGGCTACACCTTC. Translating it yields CASSLSGNPPIGYTF.

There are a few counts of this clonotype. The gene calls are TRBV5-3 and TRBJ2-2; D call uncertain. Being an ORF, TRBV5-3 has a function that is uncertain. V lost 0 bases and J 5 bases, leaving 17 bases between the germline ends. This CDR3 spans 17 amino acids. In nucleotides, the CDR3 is TGTGCCAGAAGCTTGGGAAACCTCGGAACAGTTACCGGGGAGCTGTTTTTT. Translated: CARSLGNLGTVTGELFF.

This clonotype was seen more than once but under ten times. CDR3 region: CASSSGGASAQETQYF. The CDR3 DNA reads TGTGCCAGCAGCTCCGGGGGGGCTAGCGCCCAAGAGACCCAGTACTTC. This sequence joins TRBV7-2 and TRBJ2-5; TRBD2 matches 8 bases. The CDR3 is 16 amino acids. CDR1 is SGHTA and CDR2 is FQGNSA in the germline V gene. V gave up 4 bases and J gave up 1 base; unmatched junction bases: 8.

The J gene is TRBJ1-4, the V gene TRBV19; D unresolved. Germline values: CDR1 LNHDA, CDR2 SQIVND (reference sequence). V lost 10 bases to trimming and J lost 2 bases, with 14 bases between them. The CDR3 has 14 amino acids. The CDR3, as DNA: TGTGCCACCCGTCGAAGTCAGACTAATGAAAAACTGTTTTTT. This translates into CATRRSQTNEKLFF.

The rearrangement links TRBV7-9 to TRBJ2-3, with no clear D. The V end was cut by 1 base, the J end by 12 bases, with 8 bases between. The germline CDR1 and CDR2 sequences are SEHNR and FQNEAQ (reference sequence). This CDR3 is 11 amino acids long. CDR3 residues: CASSLETPQYF. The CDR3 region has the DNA TGTGCCAGCAGCTTAGAGACCCCTCAGTATTTT.

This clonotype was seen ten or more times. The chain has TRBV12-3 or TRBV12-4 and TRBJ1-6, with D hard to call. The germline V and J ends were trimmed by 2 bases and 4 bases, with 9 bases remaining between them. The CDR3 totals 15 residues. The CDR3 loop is CASSLQIRYNSPLHF. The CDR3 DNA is TGTGCCAGCAGTTTACAAATCCGTTATAATTCACCCCTCCACTTT.

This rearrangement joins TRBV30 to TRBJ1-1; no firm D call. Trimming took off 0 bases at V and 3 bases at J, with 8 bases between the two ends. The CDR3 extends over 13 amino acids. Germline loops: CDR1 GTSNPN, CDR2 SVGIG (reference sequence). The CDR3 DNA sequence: TGTGCCTGGAGTGTACACATTCACACTGAAGCTTTCTTT. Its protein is CAWSVHIHTEAFF.

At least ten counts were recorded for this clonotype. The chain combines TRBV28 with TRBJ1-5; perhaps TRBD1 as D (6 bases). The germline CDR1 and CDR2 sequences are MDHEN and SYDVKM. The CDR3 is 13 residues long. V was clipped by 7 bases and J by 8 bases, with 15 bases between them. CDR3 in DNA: TGTGCCAGCAACCCGGGACACCGTAAGCCCCAGCATTTT. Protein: CASNPGHRKPQHF.

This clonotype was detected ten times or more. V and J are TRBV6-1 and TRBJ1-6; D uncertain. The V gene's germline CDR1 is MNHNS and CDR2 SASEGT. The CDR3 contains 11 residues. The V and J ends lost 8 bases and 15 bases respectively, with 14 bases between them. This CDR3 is CASSNTDLLHF. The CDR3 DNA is TGTGCCAGCTCTAACACTGATCTCCTCCACTTT.

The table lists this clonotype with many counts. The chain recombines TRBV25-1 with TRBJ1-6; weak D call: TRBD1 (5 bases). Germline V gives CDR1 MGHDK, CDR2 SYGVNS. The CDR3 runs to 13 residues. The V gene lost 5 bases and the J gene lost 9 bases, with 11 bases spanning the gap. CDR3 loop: CASSPRVGSPLHF. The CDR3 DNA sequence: TGTGCCAGCAGTCCCAGGGTGGGTTCACCCCTCCACTTT.

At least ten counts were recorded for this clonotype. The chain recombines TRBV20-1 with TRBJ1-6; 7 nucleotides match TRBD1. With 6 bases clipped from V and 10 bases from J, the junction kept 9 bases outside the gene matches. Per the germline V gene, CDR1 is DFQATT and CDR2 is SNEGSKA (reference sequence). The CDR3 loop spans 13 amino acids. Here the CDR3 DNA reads TGCAGTGCCCCAAACAGGGGAGGATCACCCCTCCACTTT. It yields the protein CSAPNRGGSPLHF.

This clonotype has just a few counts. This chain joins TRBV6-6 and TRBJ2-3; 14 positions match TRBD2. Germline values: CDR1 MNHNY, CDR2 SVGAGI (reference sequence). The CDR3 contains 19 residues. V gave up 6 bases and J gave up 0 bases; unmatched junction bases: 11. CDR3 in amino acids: CASSNRRLAGGPSTDTQYF. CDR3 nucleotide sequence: TGTGCCAGCAGCAACAGGAGACTAGCGGGAGGGCCGAGCACAGATACGCAGTATTTT.

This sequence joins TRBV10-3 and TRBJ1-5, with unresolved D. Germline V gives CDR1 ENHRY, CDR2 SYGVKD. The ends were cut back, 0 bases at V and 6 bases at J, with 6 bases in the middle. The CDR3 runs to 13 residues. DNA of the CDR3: TGTGCCATCAGTGAGTCGTTAATTCAGCCCCAGCATTTT. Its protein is CAISESLIQPQHF.

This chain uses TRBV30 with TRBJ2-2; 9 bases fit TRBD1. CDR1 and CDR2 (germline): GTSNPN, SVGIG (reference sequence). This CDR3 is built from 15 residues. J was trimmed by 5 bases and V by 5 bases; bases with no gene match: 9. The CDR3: CAWGTGQGQTGELFF. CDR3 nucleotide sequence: TGTGCCTGGGGCACCGGACAGGGGCAAACCGGGGAGCTGTTTTTT.

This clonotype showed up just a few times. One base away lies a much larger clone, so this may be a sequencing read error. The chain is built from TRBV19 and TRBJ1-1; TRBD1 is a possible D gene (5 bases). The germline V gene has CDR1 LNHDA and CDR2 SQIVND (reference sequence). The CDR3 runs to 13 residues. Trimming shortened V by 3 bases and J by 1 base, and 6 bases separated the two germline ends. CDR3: CASSIQGNTEAFF. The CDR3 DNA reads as TGTGCCAGTAGTATTCAGGGGAACACTGAAGCTTTCTTT.

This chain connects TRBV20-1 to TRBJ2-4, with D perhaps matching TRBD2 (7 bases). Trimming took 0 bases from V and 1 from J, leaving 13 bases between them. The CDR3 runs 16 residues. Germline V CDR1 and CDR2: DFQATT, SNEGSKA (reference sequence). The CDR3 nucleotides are TGCAGTGCTAGAGATTGGGGGGGCTCGGCCAAAAACATTCAGTACTTC. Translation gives CSARDWGGSAKNIQYF.

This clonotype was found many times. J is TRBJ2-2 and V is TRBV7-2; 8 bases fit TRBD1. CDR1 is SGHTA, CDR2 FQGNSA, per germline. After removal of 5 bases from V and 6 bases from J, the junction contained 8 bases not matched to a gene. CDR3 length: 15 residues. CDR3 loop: CASSTLAGGAGELFF. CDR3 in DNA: TGTGCCAGCAGCACGTTAGCAGGGGGCGCCGGGGAGCTGTTTTTT.

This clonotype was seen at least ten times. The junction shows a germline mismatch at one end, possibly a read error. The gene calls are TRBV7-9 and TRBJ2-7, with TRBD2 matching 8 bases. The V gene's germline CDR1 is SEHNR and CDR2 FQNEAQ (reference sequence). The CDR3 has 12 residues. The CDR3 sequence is CASTSGAGVPDF. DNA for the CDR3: TGTGCCAGCACCTCAGGAGCGGGAGTACCGGACTTC.

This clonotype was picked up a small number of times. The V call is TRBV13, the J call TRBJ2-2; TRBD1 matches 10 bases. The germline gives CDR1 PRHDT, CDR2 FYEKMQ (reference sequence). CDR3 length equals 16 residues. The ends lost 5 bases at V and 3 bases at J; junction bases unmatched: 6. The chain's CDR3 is CASSRQGADYTGELFF. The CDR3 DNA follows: TGTGCCAGCAGCCGACAGGGGGCCGATTACACCGGGGAGCTGTTTTTT.

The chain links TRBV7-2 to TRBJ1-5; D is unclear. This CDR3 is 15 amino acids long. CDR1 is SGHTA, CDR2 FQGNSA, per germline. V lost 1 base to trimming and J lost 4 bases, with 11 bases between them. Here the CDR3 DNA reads TGTGCCAGCAGCTTAGAGGTTCGCAGTAATCAGCCCCAGCATTTT. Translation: CASSLEVRSNQPQHF.

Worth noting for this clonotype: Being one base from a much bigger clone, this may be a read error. CDR3 nucleotides: TGCGCCAGCAGCTTCGGGAGCCAAAGCCGTAATAAAAAACTGTTTTTT. It encodes CASSFGSQSRNKKLFF. The rearrangement joins TRBV5-1 to TRBJ1-4; D not resolved. Germline assignment: CDR1 SGHRS and CDR2 YFSETQ. The CDR3 loop spans 16 amino acids.

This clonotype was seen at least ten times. CDR3 DNA sequence: TGTGCCAGCAGACGCGGATCGATCTATGGCTACACCTTC. Translation: CASRRGSIYGYTF. The V and J genes are TRBV5-6 and TRBJ1-2; D is unresolved. The germline gives CDR1 SGHDT, CDR2 YYEEEE. Between the trimmed V and J ends, which lost 5 bases and 4 bases, there was a span of 12 bases. The CDR3 has 13 amino acids.

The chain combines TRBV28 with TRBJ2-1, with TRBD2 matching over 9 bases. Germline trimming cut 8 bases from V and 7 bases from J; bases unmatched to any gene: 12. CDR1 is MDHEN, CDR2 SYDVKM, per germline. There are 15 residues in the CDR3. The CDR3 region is CASDRAGGPRNEQFF. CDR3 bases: TGTGCCAGCGACAGGGCGGGAGGGCCACGTAATGAGCAGTTCTTC.

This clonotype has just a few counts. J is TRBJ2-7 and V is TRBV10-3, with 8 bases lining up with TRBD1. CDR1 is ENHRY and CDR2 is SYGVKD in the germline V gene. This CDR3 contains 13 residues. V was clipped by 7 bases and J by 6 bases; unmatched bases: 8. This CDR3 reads CAITTGDDGEQYF. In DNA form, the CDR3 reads TGTGCCATCACGACAGGGGATGACGGCGAGCAGTACTTC.